The 30 T cell receptor beta chains below come from one sample, sequenced in a study of shared clonotypes between healthy human individuals. Libraries were prepared by immunoSEQ multiplex PCR; TCRdb keeps only in-frame clonotypes and omits some of them. There are under 1,900,000 clones in the sample; 98% to 99% occur only once, and under 0.45% lies in the top ten. The source material was naive CD4+ T cells sorted from blood. Subset noted: CD45RA+ positively selected. The origin of the receptors is a man in his thirties or forties in good health.

The rearrangement joins TRBV18 to TRBJ2-7, with 10 positions matching TRBD1. V shed 3 bases and J 6 bases; nucleotides not matched to a gene: 8. The germline V gene has CDR1 KGHSH and CDR2 LQKENI. The CDR3 has 15 amino acids. In nucleotides, the CDR3 is TGTGCCAGCTCACCCTGGAGACAGGGGGCTATCGAGCAGTACTTC. As protein: CASSPWRQGAIEQYF.

The chain links TRBV4-3 to TRBJ2-1, with 11 positions matching TRBD1. The trim removed 0 bases at V and 6 bases at J, leaving 7 bases unmatched. Looked up from germline, CDR1 is LGHNA and CDR2 is YSLEER. The CDR3 has 17 amino acids. The chain's CDR3 is CASSQDLVGQGVNEQFF. CDR3 nucleotides: TGCGCCAGCAGCCAAGATCTGGTGGGACAGGGGGTCAATGAGCAGTTCTTC.

Notes on this clone: The identical CDR3 is also encoded by other nucleotide sequences in the sample. The CDR3 region has the DNA TGTGCCAGCAGCTTACGGGCCGGCTCCTACAATGAGCAGTTCTTC. It encodes CASSLRAGSYNEQFF. The chain employs TRBV7-2 and TRBJ2-1; D ambiguous. Germline V gives CDR1 SGHTA, CDR2 FQGNSA. Trimming removed 2 bases from V and 0 bases from J, with 8 bases in between. The CDR3 spans 15 residues.

The chain links TRBV5-5 to TRBJ2-2, with D perhaps TRBD2 (6 bases). CDR3 length: 17 amino acids. Germline-derived CDR1 and CDR2 are SGHKS and YYEKEE (reference sequence). V shed 3 bases and J shed 0 bases, with 15 bases lying between them. The CDR3 DNA reads as TGTGCCAGCAGCTCGGGACTGCTGTTCGCGAACACCGGGGAGCTGTTTTTT. Translated: CASSSGLLFANTGELFF.

This clone was seen only once. The V and J genes are TRBV29-1 and TRBJ1-5; tentatively, D is TRBD1 (6 bases). Germline-derived CDR1 and CDR2 are SQVTM and ANQGSEA. This CDR3 comprises 13 residues. V was clipped by 8 bases and J by 4 bases, with 15 bases between them. The CDR3 protein is CSILQGTNQPQHF. The CDR3 DNA reads TGCAGCATATTACAGGGTACGAATCAGCCCCAGCATTTT.

The J gene is TRBJ2-3, the V gene TRBV7-2; a possible D gene is TRBD1 (6 bases). CDR3 length: 14 residues. Per germline, CDR1 SGHTA and CDR2 FQGNSA. V lost 5 bases and J 0 bases, leaving 9 bases between the germline ends. The DNA for the CDR3 is TGTGCCAGCAGCCCAACAGGGAGCACAGATACGCAGTATTTT. Protein sequence: CASSPTGSTDTQYF.

The chain uses TRBV7-9 and TRBJ2-1; the D is unclear. The CDR3 consists of 15 residues. With 0 bases removed from V and 4 bases from J, the gap between germline ends came to 10 bases. The germline CDR1 and CDR2 sequences are SEHNR and FQNEAQ (reference sequence). In DNA form, the CDR3 reads TGTGCCAGCAGCTTAGCGGAGCACTTATACAATGAGCAGTTCTTC. It encodes CASSLAEHLYNEQFF.

Only one count was recorded for this clone. The chain uses TRBV10-1 and TRBJ2-2; TRBD2 agrees at 7 bases. Germline assignment: CDR1 WNHNN and CDR2 SYGVQD (reference sequence). The CDR3 length is 15 residues. V trimming: 0 bases; J trimming: 5 bases; junction bases outside the gene matches: 3. The CDR3 DNA is TGCGCCAGCAGTGAGTCTGGCGGGAGTACCGGGGAGCTGTTTTTT. It yields the protein CASSESGGSTGELFF.

V usage is TRBV18 and J usage is TRBJ2-1; D is unresolved. CDR3 size: 12 residues. Germline loops: CDR1 KGHSH, CDR2 LQKENI. Trimming cost V 1 base and J 8 bases, with 6 bases left between them. The CDR3 nucleotides read TGTGCCAGCTCACCACTCCCGCATGAGCAGTTCTTC. Amino acid sequence: CASSPLPHEQFF. The full variable domain, its missing parts supplied by reference TRBV18 and TRBJ2-1, is NAGVMQNPRHLVRRRGQEARLRCSPMKGHSHVYWYRQLPEEGLKFMVYLQKENIIDESGMPKERFSAEFPKEGPSILRIQQVVRGDSAAYFCASSPLPHEQFFGPGTRLTVL.

In its sample, this clone was seen once. This chain uses TRBV11-2 with TRBJ2-2; TRBD2 is a possible D gene (6 bases). From germline, CDR1 is SGHAT and CDR2 FQNNGV. The CDR3 length is 16 residues. Trimming took off 2 bases at V and 0 bases at J, with 10 bases between the two ends. CDR3: CASSLKGGANTGELFF. The CDR3 DNA reads as TGTGCCAGCAGCTTAAAAGGCGGGGCGAACACCGGGGAGCTGTTTTTT.

V is TRBV5-1 and J is TRBJ2-5, with TRBD2 matching over 8 bases. The germline V gene encodes CDR1 SGHRS and CDR2 YFSETQ. This CDR3 has 16 residues. Trimming at V came to 4 bases and at J to 2 bases, leaving 10 bases not matched to a gene. CDR3 region: CASSTVPLAEQETQYF. As DNA, the CDR3 is TGCGCCAGCAGCACCGTACCACTAGCGGAACAAGAGACCCAGTACTTC.

The genes are TRBV11-2 and TRBJ2-7; no definite D call. The CDR3 loop spans 14 amino acids. V shed 0 bases and J shed 1 base, with 7 bases lying between them. Germline assignment: CDR1 SGHAT and CDR2 FQNNGV. This CDR3 reads CASSLETISYEQYF. CDR3 DNA sequence: TGTGCCAGCAGCTTAGAAACAATTTCCTACGAGCAGTACTTC.

V usage is TRBV28 and J usage is TRBJ1-5; D remains ambiguous. CDR1 and CDR2 from the germline V gene are MDHEN and SYDVKM. The CDR3 runs to 15 residues. Trimming left V 7 bases short and J 4 bases short, with 17 bases between. CDR3 region: CASTIKVVTNQPQHF. As DNA, the CDR3 is TGTGCCAGCACCATTAAGGTGGTTACTAATCAGCCCCAGCATTTT. Supplemented by reference TRBV28 and TRBJ1-5, the full variable domain reads DVKVTQSSRYLVKRTGEKVFLECVQDMDHENMFWYRQDPGLGLRLIYFSYDVKMKEKGDIPEGYSVSREKKERFSLILESASTNQTSMYLCASTIKVVTNQPQHFGDGTRLSIL.

V and J are TRBV6-6 and TRBJ2-5; possible D gene TRBD2, 6 bases. The CDR3 sequence is 16 residues long. The ends were cut back, 6 bases at V and 3 bases at J, with 20 bases in the middle. Germline CDR1 reads MNHNY; CDR2 reads SVGAGI (reference sequence). The CDR3 loop is CASRRGVGLKEETQYF. The CDR3, as DNA: TGTGCCAGCAGACGCGGGGTAGGGTTGAAAGAAGAGACCCAGTACTTC.

J is TRBJ1-1 and V is TRBV28; D possibly corresponds to TRBD1 (5 bases). The germline CDR1 and CDR2 sequences are MDHEN and SYDVKM. The CDR3 extends over 12 amino acids. The V end lost 7 bases, the J end lost 11 bases, and 17 bases lay between the germline ends. The CDR3 region has the DNA TGTGCCAGCACCATTGGGGGGAACAGGGCTTTCTTT. This gives the protein CASTIGGNRAFF.

In regard to this clone: Different DNA sequences within this sample yield the same CDR3. The CDR3 bases are TGTGCCAGCTCACCACCCAGTTCCTACGAGCAGTACTTC. This encodes CASSPPSSYEQYF. The chain carries TRBV18 and TRBJ2-7; D is undetermined. Germline assignment: CDR1 KGHSH and CDR2 LQKENI. Trimming left V 0 bases short and J 1 base short, with 4 bases between. This CDR3 has 13 amino acids.

The V call is TRBV7-9, the J call TRBJ1-3; D remains unclear. CDR1 is SEHNR and CDR2 is FQNEAQ in the germline V gene (reference sequence). The CDR3 is made up of 13 amino acids. Trimming cost V 2 bases and J 5 bases, with 7 bases left between them. CDR3 nucleotide sequence: TGTGCCAGCAGCTTACCTCTACGAAACACCATATATTTT. Translating gives CASSLPLRNTIYF.

This clone appeared once. The rearrangement uses TRBV7-8 and TRBJ1-2; a weak D match, TRBD1 (6 bases). V lost 3 bases to trimming and J lost 5 bases, with 13 bases between them. The CDR3 loop spans 14 amino acids. Looked up from germline, CDR1 is SGHVS and CDR2 is FQNEAQ. The DNA of the CDR3 is TGTGCCAGCAGCTTGCCGGGGGCTCGGTATGGCTACACCTTC. The encoded protein is CASSLPGARYGYTF.

The chain employs TRBV5-1 and TRBJ2-1; unclear D gene. Germline-derived CDR1 and CDR2 are SGHRS and YFSETQ. The CDR3 sequence is 15 residues long. V was cut by 2 bases and J by 0 bases, with 9 bases left in between. This CDR3 reads CASSFTVSSYNEQFF. In nucleotides, the CDR3 is TGCGCCAGCAGCTTCACCGTTAGCTCCTACAATGAGCAGTTCTTC.

Details on this clone: The sample contains more than one DNA sequence encoding this CDR3. The rearrangement joins TRBV5-1 to TRBJ1-2; 7 bases are shared with TRBD1. The CDR3 consists of 14 residues. Germline V gives CDR1 SGHRS, CDR2 YFSETQ. After removal of 0 bases from V and 5 bases from J, the junction contained 4 bases not matched to a gene. CDR3 DNA: TGCGCCAGCAGCTTGGAGGGACAGTCATATGGCTACACCTTC. Translated, it gives CASSLEGQSYGYTF. Combining the CDR3 with reference TRBV5-1 and TRBJ1-2 gives the whole variable domain KAGVTQTPRYLIKTRGQQVTLSCSPISGHRSVSWYQQTPGQGLQFLFEYFSETQRNKGNFPGRFSGRQFSNSRSEMNVSTLELGDSALYLCASSLEGQSYGYTFGSGTRLTVV.

The chain recombines TRBV19 with TRBJ1-5, with 8 bases lining up with TRBD1. Germline values: CDR1 LNHDA, CDR2 SQIVND (reference sequence). This CDR3 is 16 amino acids long. J lost 0 bases, V lost 6 bases, and 7 bases had no gene match. The DNA of the CDR3 is TGTGCCAGTAGACCTGGACAGGGCCTTAGCAATCAGCCCCAGCATTTT. Amino acid sequence: CASRPGQGLSNQPQHF.

This clone occurred once. The chain has TRBV29-1 and TRBJ2-2; the D gene is possibly TRBD2 (5 bases). Deletions cut 4 bases from V and 7 bases from J, with 7 bases between. The CDR3 totals 11 residues. The V gene's germline CDR1 is SQVTM and CDR2 ANQGSEA. Here the CDR3 DNA reads TGCAGCGTTGGAGAGGGCGGGGAGCTGTTTTTT. Protein sequence: CSVGEGGELFF.

Remarks on this clone: Other DNA sequences within the sample encode an identical CDR3. V usage is TRBV18 and J usage is TRBJ2-7; the match to TRBD2 covers 8 bases. The J segment lost 0 bases and the V segment lost 3 bases, leaving 4 bases of the junction unmatched. CDR1 is KGHSH and CDR2 is LQKENI in the germline V gene. CDR3 size: 15 residues. The CDR3 nucleotides are TGTGCCAGCTCACCTACTAGCGGAAGCTCCTACGAGCAGTACTTC. It is translated as CASSPTSGSSYEQYF.

The chain carries TRBV10-3 and TRBJ2-2; D gene ambiguous. The CDR3 spans 14 residues. Between the trimmed V and J ends, which lost 6 bases and 9 bases, there was a span of 17 bases. Germline V gene sequence: CDR1 ENHRY, CDR2 SYGVKD. The CDR3 here is CAIRGTTVFRELFF. The CDR3 coding sequence is TGTGCCATCAGAGGAACGACGGTATTCCGGGAGCTGTTTTTT.

The chain links TRBV5-6 to TRBJ2-5, with D perhaps matching TRBD1 or TRBD2 (5 bases each). Germline-derived CDR1 and CDR2 are SGHDT and YYEEEE. The V gene lost 5 bases and the J gene lost 2 bases, with 25 bases spanning the gap. The CDR3 contains 18 residues. CDR3 DNA: TGTGCCAGCAGAAGCTTTGGCTCGACGGGACCGTCACAAGAGACCCAGTACTTC. Amino acids: CASRSFGSTGPSQETQYF.

The chain carries TRBV11-2 and TRBJ2-3; D remains ambiguous. The V and J ends lost 2 bases and 2 bases respectively, with 11 bases between them. This CDR3 has 15 amino acids. Germline CDR1 and CDR2: SGHAT and FQNNGV. CDR3 sequence (DNA): TGTGCCAGCAGCTTATTCTTCTCACCCACAGATACGCAGTATTTT. It yields the protein CASSLFFSPTDTQYF. The full variable domain, in which reference TRBV11-2 and TRBJ2-3 provide the parts outside the CDR3, is EAGVAQSPRYKIIEKRQSVAFWCNPISGHATLYWYQQILGQGPKLLIQFQNNGVVDDSQLPKDRFSAERLKGVDSTLKIQPAKLEDSAVYLCASSLFFSPTDTQYFGPGTRLTVL.

The V and J genes are TRBV6-5 and TRBJ2-5, with D uncertain. CDR3 length equals 14 residues. V was trimmed by 0 bases and J by 4 bases, leaving 9 bases between them. The germline V gene encodes CDR1 MNHEY and CDR2 SVGAGI. This CDR3 is CASSYSGSLETQYF. CDR3 in DNA: TGTGCCAGCAGTTACTCGGGCAGCCTAGAGACCCAGTACTTC.

As to this clone: Germline and junction disagree at one end, which may indicate a read error. The chain joins TRBV28 to TRBJ2-4; 8 nucleotides align to TRBD1. The germline gives CDR1 MDHEN, CDR2 SYDVKM. The CDR3 spans 12 residues. DNA for the CDR3: TGTGCCAGCAGTGTGGGGCTGACAGGGGCAGACTTC. Translating gives CASSVGLTGADF.

The genes are TRBV18 and TRBJ2-3; TRBD1 matches 7 bases. Germline loops: CDR1 KGHSH, CDR2 LQKENI. There are 14 residues in the CDR3. Trimming removed 6 bases from V and 2 bases from J; junction bases left unmatched: 5. The CDR3 spells CASSGQRFTDTQYF. Here the CDR3 DNA reads TGTGCCAGCTCGGGACAGAGGTTCACAGATACGCAGTATTTT.

The J gene is TRBJ2-5, the V gene TRBV28; the D is unclear. The CDR3 is 13 residues long. Germline-derived CDR1 and CDR2 are MDHEN and SYDVKM. V shed 7 bases and J shed 6 bases, with 15 bases lying between them. The CDR3 here is CASTTAAGKTQYF. Written as DNA, the CDR3 is TGTGCCAGCACAACAGCTGCTGGGAAGACCCAGTACTTC.